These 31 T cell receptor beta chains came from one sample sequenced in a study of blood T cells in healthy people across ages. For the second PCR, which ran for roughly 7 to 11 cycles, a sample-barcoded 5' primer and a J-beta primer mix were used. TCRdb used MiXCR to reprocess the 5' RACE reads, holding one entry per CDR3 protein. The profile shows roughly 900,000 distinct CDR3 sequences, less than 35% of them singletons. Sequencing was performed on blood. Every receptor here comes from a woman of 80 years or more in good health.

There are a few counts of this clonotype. The CDR3 protein is CASSLGWRQSYEQYF. The CDR3 region has the DNA TGTGCCAGCAGCTTAGGTTGGCGACAGTCCTACGAGCAGTACTTC. The rearrangement joins TRBV11-3 to TRBJ2-7, with D perhaps TRBD1 (5 bases). The CDR3 sequence is 15 residues long. Trimming removed 1 base from V and 1 base from J, with 11 bases in between. The V gene's germline CDR1 is SGHNT and CDR2 YENEEA.

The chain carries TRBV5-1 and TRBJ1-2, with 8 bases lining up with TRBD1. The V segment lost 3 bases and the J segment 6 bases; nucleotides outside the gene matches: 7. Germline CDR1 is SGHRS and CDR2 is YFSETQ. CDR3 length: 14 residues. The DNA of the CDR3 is TGCGCCAGCAGCTATGCCCAGACAGGGGATGGCTACACCTTC. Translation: CASSYAQTGDGYTF.

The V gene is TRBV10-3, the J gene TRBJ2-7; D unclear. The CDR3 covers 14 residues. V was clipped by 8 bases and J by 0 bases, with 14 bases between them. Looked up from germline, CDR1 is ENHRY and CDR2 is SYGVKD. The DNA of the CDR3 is TGTGCCATCGGGCAACAGACCAGCTCCTACGAGCAGTACTTC. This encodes CAIGQQTSSYEQYF.

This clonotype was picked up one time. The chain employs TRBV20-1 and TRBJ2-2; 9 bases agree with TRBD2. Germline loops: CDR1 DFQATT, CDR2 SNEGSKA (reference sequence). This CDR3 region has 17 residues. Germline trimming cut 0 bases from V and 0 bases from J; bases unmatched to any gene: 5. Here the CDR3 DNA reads TGCAGTGCTAGAGACCCGCGGACTAGCGCGAACACCGGGGAGCTGTTTTTT. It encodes CSARDPRTSANTGELFF.

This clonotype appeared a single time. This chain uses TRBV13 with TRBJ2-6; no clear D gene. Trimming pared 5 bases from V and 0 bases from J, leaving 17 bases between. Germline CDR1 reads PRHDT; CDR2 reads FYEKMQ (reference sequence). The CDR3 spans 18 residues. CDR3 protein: CASSNTGFPTSGANVLTF. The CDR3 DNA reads TGTGCCAGCAGCAATACGGGCTTCCCTACCTCTGGGGCCAACGTCCTGACTTTC. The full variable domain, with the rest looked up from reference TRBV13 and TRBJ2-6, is AAGVIQSPRHLIKEKRETATLKCYPIPRHDTVYWYQQGPGQDPQFLISFYEKMQSDKGSIPDRFSAQQFSDYHSELNMSSLELGDSALYFCASSNTGFPTSGANVLTFGAGSRLTVL.

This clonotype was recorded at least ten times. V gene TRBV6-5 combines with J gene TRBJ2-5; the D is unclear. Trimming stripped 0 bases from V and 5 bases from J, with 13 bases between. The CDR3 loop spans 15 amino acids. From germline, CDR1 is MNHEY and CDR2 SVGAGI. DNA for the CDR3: TGTGCCAGCAGTTACTCGGTCAGCCGCCCGGAGACCCAGTACTTC. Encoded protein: CASSYSVSRPETQYF.

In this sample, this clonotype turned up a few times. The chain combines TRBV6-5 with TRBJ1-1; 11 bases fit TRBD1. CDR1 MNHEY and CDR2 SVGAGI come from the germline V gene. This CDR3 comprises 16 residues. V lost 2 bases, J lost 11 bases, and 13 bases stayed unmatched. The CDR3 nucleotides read TGTGCCAGCAGTTACCGGACAGGGGGCCAGTCGGGAGAGGCTTTCTTT. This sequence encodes CASSYRTGGQSGEAFF.

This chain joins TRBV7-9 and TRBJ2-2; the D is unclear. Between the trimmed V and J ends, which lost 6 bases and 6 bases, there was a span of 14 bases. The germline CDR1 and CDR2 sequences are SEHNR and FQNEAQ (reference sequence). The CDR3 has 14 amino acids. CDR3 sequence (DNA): TGTGCCAGCAGACCGAAAGGCTCCGCCGGGGAGCTGTTTTTT. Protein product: CASRPKGSAGELFF.

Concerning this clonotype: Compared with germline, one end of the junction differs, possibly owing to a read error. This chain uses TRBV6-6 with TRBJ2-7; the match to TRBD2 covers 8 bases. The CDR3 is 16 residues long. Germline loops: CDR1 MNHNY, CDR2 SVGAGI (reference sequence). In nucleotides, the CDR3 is TGTGCCAACAGTTACTTGACGGGGGGGACTTCCTACGAGCAGTACTTC. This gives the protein CANSYLTGGTSYEQYF.

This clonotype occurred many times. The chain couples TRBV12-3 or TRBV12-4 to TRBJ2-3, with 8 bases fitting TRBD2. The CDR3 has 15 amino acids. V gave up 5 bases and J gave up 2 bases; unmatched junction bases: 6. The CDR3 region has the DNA TGTGCCAGCAGTCCCTTAGCGGGGCCCACAGATACGCAGTATTTT. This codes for CASSPLAGPTDTQYF.

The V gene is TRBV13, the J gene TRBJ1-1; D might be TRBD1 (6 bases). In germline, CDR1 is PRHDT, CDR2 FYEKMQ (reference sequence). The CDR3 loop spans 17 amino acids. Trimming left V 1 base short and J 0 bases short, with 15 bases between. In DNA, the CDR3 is TGTGCCAGCAGCTTAGTCAGGGGAAAGGTTATGAACACTGAAGCTTTCTTT. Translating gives CASSLVRGKVMNTEAFF.

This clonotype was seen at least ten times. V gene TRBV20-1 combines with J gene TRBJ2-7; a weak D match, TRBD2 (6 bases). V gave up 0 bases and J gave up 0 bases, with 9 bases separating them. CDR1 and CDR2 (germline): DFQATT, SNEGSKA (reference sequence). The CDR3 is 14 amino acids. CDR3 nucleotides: TGCAGTGCTAGAGAGGGGGGACCCTCCTACGAGCAGTACTTC. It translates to CSAREGGPSYEQYF.

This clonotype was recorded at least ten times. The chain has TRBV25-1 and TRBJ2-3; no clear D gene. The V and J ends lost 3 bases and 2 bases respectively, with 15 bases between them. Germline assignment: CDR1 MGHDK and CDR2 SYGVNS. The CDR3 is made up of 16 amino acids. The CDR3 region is CASSDRKLPDTDTQYF. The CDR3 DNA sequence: TGTGCCAGCAGTGATCGGAAGTTACCAGACACAGATACGCAGTATTTT.

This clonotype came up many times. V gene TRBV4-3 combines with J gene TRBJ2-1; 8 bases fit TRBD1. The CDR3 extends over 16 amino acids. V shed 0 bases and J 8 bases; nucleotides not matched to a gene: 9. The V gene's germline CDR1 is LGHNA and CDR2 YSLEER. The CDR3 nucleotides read TGCGCCAGCAGCCAAGATCTAAGGACAGGGTTCCATGAGCAGTTCTTC. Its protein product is CASSQDLRTGFHEQFF.

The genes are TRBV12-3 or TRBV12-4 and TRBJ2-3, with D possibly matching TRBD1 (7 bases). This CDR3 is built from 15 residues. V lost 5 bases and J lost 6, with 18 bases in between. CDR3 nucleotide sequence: TGTGCCAGCAGTACGACTAGAGGGGGCTCCGATACGCAGTATTTT. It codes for CASSTTRGGSDTQYF.

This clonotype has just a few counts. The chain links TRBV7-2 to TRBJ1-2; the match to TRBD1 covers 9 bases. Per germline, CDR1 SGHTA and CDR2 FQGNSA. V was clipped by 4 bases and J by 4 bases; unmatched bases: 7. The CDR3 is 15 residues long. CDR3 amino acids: CASSSGQGRGYGYTF. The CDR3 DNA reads TGTGCCAGCAGCTCCGGACAGGGGCGGGGCTATGGCTACACCTTC.

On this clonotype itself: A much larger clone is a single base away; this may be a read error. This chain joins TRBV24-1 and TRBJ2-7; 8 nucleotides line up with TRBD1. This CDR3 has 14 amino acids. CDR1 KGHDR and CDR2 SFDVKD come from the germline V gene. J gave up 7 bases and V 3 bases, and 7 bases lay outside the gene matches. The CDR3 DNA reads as TGTGCCACCAGTGATCCGGACAGGGAAGATGAGCAGTACTTC. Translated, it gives CATSDPDREDEQYF.

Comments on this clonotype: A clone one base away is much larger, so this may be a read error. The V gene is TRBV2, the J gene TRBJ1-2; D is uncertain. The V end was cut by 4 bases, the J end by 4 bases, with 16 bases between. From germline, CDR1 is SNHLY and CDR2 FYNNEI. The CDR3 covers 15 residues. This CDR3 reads CASSVLSRDTYGYTF. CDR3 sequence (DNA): TGTGCCAGCAGTGTACTGTCTCGAGACACCTATGGCTACACCTTC.

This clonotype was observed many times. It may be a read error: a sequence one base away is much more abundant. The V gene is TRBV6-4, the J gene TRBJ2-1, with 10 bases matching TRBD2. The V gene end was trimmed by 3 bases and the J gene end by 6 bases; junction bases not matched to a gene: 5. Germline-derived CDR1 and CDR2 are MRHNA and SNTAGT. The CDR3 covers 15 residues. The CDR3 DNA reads TGTGCCAGCAGTGAATGGCCTAGCGGGGGCAATGAGCAGTTCTTC. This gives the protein CASSEWPSGGNEQFF.

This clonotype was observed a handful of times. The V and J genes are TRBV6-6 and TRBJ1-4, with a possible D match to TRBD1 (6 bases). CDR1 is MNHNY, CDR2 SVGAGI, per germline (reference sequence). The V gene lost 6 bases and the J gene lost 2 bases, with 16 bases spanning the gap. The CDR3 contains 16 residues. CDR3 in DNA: TGTGCCAGCAGACCAGCACAGGGACGGACTAATGAAAAACTGTTTTTT. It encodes CASRPAQGRTNEKLFF.

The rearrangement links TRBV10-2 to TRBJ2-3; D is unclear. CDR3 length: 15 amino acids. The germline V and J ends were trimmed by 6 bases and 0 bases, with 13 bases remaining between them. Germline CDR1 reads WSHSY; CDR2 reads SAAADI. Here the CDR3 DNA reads TGCGCCAGCAGCCTCTCTGCGGCTAGCACAGATACGCAGTATTTT. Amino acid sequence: CASSLSAASTDTQYF.

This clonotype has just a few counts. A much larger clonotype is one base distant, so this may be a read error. CDR3 bases: TGTGCCAGCAGACATAATCGAGAGAGCTCCTACAATGAGCAGTACTTC. Protein: CASRHNRESSYNEQYF. V is TRBV6-2 or TRBV6-3 and J is TRBJ2-1; no clear D gene. The J call is in doubt because the DNA end fits TRBJ2-7 better. Germline CDR1 MNHEY, CDR2 SVGEGT. The CDR3 has 16 residues.

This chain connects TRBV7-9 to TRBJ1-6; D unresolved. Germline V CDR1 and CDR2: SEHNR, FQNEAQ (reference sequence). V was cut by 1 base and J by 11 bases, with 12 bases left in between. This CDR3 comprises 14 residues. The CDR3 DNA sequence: TGTGCCAGCAGCTTAGAGGTCGTTAGGACACCCCTCCACTTT. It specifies CASSLEVVRTPLHF.

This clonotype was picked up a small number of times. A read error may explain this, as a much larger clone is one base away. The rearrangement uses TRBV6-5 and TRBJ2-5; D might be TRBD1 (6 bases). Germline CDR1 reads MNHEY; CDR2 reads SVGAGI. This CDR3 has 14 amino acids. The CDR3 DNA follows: TGTGCCTGCAGTTACAGGGCAGACCAAGAGACCCAGTACTTC. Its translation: CACSYRADQETQYF.

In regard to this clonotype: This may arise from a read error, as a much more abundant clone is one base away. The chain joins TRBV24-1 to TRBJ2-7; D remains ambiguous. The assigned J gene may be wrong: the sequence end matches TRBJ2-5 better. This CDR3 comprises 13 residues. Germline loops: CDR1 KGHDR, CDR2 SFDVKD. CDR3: CATMGNALETQYF. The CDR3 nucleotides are TGTGCCACCATGGGCAACGCATTGGAGACCCAGTACTTC.

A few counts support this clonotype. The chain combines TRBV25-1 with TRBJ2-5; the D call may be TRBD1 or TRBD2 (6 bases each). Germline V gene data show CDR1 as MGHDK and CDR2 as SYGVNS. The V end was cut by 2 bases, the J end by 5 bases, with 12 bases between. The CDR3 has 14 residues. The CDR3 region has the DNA TGTGCCAGCAGTGAAGTAGGGGGGCTGGAGACCCAGTACTTC. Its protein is CASSEVGGLETQYF.

The DNA for the CDR3 is TGTGCCAGCAGCGAGACAGGTAGTCAGCCCCAGCATTTT. Translating gives CASSETGSQPQHF. This sequence joins TRBV7-9 and TRBJ1-5; D is perhaps TRBD1 (6 bases). Trimming pared 5 bases from V and 6 bases from J, leaving 11 bases between. CDR1 is SEHNR and CDR2 is FQNEAQ in the germline V gene (reference sequence). This CDR3 contains 13 residues.

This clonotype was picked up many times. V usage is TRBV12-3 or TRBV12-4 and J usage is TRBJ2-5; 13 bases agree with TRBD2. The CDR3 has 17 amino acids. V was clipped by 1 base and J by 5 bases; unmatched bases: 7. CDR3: CASSLGTSGGSVETQYF. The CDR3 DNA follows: TGTGCCAGCAGTTTAGGGACTAGCGGGGGATCTGTGGAGACCCAGTACTTC.

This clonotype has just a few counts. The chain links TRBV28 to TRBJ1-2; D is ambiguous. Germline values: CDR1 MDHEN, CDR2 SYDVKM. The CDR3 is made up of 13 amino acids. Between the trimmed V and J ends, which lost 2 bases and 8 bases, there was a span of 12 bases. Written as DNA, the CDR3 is TGTGCCAGCAGTTTAGGGAACGCCAACGGCTACACCTTC. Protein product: CASSLGNANGYTF.

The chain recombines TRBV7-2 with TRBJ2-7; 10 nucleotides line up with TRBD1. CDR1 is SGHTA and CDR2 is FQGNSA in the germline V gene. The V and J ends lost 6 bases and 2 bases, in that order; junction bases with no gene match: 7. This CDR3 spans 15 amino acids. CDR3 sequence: CASRGDRGNAYEQYF. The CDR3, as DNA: TGTGCCAGCAGGGGGGACAGGGGAAACGCCTACGAGCAGTACTTC.

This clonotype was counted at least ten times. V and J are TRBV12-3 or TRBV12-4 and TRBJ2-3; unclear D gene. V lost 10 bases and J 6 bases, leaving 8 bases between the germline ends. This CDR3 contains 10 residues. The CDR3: CATGWDTQYF. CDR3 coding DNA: TGTGCCACCGGATGGGATACGCAGTATTTT.